This T cell receptor beta chain was captured in a study of technical replicates of blood from several donors. The germline CDR1 and CDR2 sequences are GTSNPN and SVGIG (reference sequence). This CDR3 is 13 amino acids long. V was clipped by 3 bases and J by 4 bases; unmatched bases: 3. Generated by immunoSEQ multiplex PCR, the TCRdb table keeps only in-frame clones and is missing some. The profile shows fewer than 65,000 clones, 85% to 90% of them singletons. The material sequenced was PBMCs. The receptor was derived from a human donor in good health. Some clones in this sample may be carry-over from other donors' samples. The genes are TRBV30 and TRBJ1-1, with 9 bases aligning to TRBD1. CDR3 in amino acids: CAWRPGQGTEAFF. As DNA, the CDR3 is TGTGCCTGGAGACCGGGACAGGGCACTGAAGCTTTCTTT.